Below are 7 T cell receptor beta chains sequenced from a single sample in a study of Tregs in tolerant kidney transplant recipients. Their antigens remain unidentified. The assay was immunoSEQ multiplex PCR, and TCRdb's table has in-frame clones only and misses some. The repertoire holds 15,000 to 20,000 clones, with around 60% as singletons. Sequencing was carried out using Tregs from blood cultured with allogeneic cells. These receptors originate from a human donor in good health.

This clone was seen a single time. The chain couples TRBV7-8 to TRBJ2-7; D is undetermined. In germline, CDR1 is SGHVS, CDR2 FQNEAQ. V was pared by 5 bases and J by 9 bases, with 17 bases between. This CDR3 has 13 residues. The CDR3 loop is CASSPRTDVGQYF. As DNA, the CDR3 is TGTGCCAGCAGCCCTCGGACGGATGTTGGGCAGTACTTC.

The CDR3 DNA reads TGCGCCAGCAGCCCGTCGGCGGGGCGGGATGAGCAGTTCTTC. Amino acid sequence: CASSPSAGRDEQFF. The chain uses TRBV5-1 and TRBJ2-1, with a tentative D call TRBD2 (6 bases). Trimming took 4 bases from V and 8 from J, leaving 16 bases between them. Germline CDR1 SGHRS, CDR2 YFSETQ. CDR3 length: 14 residues.

This clone came up a few times. This rearrangement joins TRBV15 to TRBJ2-1, with 9 positions matching TRBD1. With 1 base clipped from V and 9 bases from J, the junction kept 10 bases outside the gene matches. Germline V gene data show CDR1 as LNHNV and CDR2 as YYDKDF (reference sequence). The CDR3 consists of 16 residues. The CDR3 reads CATSRVRGQGGGEQFF. CDR3 DNA: TGTGCCACCAGCAGAGTGAGGGGACAGGGTGGAGGTGAGCAGTTCTTC.

A few counts support this clone. J is TRBJ2-3 and V is TRBV15, with 8 bases fitting TRBD1. The CDR3 is made up of 17 amino acids. Losses at the gene ends were 0 bases for V and 5 bases for J; bases not matched to a gene: 10. The V gene's germline CDR1 is LNHNV and CDR2 YYDKDF (reference sequence). The DNA for the CDR3 is TGTGCCACCAGCAGAGATCTCGGTCAGGGGGCCGTAGATACGCAGTATTTT. Translating gives CATSRDLGQGAVDTQYF. Looking up the rest from reference TRBV15 and TRBJ2-3 gives the full variable domain: DAMVIQNPRYQVTQFGKPVTLSCSQTLNHNVMYWYQQKSSQAPKLLFHYYDKDFNNEADTPDNFQSRRPNTSFCFLDIRSPGLGDTAMYLCATSRDLGQGAVDTQYFGPGTRLTVL.

The CDR3 DNA follows: TGTGCCAGTAGTGGAGGGACAGAGAGCATAAATCAGCCCCAGCATTTT. Translating it yields CASSGGTESINQPQHF. V usage is TRBV19 and J usage is TRBJ1-5, with TRBD1 matching 7 bases. Per germline, CDR1 LNHDA and CDR2 SQIVND (reference sequence). The CDR3 has 16 amino acids. Germline trimming cut 5 bases from V and 4 bases from J; bases unmatched to any gene: 11.

This chain links TRBV5-5 with TRBJ2-7; possibly TRBD1 for D (6 bases). The V gene's germline CDR1 is SGHKS and CDR2 YYEKEE (reference sequence). CDR3 length: 15 residues. V was cut by 4 bases and J by 2 bases, with 16 bases left in between. The CDR3, as DNA: TGTGCCAGCAGCGGACCGTGGGGGCCAGCCTACGAGCAGTACTTC. Translating gives CASSGPWGPAYEQYF. The full variable domain, in which reference TRBV5-5 and TRBJ2-7 provide the parts outside the CDR3, is DAGVTQSPTHLIKTRGQQVTLRCSPISGHKSVSWYQQVLGQGPQFIFQYYEKEERGRGNFPDRFSARQFPNYSSELNVNALLLGDSALYLCASSGPWGPAYEQYFGPGTRLTVT.

J is TRBJ1-2 and V is TRBV21-1; TRBD1 reflects the table's D call only, with no check against the DNA. TRBV21-1 is annotated as a pseudogene. This CDR3 spans 14 amino acids. CDR3 sequence: CASSSRRDRGGYTF. CDR3 nucleotides: TGTGCCAGCAGTTCCAGAAGGGACAGGGGGGGCTACACCTTC.